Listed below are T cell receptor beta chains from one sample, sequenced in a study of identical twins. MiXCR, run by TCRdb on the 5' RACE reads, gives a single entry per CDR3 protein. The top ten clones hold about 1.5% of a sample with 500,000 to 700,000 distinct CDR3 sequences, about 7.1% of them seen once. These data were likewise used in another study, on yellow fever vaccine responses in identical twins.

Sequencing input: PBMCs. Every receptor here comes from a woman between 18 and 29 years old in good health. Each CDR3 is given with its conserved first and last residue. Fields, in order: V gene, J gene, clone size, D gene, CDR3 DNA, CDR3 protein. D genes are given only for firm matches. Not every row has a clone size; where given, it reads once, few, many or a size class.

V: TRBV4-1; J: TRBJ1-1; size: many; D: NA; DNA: TGCGCCAGCAGCCAGGTGGTCCGCCCCCCCACTGAAGCTTTCTTT; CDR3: CASSQVVRPPTEAFF
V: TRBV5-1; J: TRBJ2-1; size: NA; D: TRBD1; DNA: TGCGCCAGCAGCCCTCACCCCCGGGACAGGGGTGACAATGAGCAGTTCTTC; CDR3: CASSPHPRDRGDNEQFF
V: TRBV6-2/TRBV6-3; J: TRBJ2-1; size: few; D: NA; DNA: TGTGCCAGCATGCTCGGGCAGCCCAATGAGCAGTTCTTC; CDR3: CASMLGQPNEQFF
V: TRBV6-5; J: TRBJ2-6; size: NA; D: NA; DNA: TGTGCCAGCAGATACGGCAGGGCGCCCGGGGCCAACGTCCTGACTTTC; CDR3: CASRYGRAPGANVLTF
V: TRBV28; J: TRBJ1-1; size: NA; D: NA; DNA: TGTGCCAGCAGTTTATTACAGGGACCAGCTTTCTTT; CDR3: CASSLLQGPAFF
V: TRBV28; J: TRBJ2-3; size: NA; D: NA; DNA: TGTGCCAGCAGTCGGCGGGTTAGCACAGATACGCAGTATTTT; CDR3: CASSRRVSTDTQYF
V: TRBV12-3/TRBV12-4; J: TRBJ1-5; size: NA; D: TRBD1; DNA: TGTGCCAGCAACTTAGGGGGGACAGGCAATCAGCCCCAGCATTTT; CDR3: CASNLGGTGNQPQHF
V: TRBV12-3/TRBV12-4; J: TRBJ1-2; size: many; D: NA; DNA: TGTGCCAGGCCGGGGGCCTACACCTTC; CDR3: CARPGAYTF
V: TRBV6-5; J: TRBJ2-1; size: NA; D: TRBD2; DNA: TGTGCCAGCAGTTATCGGGCACTAGCGGGAGGGCCTTACAATGAGCAGTTCTTC; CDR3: CASSYRALAGGPYNEQFF
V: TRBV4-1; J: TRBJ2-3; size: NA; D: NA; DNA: TGCGCCAGCAGCCGACGGAAAGATACGCAGTATTTT; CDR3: CASSRRKDTQYF
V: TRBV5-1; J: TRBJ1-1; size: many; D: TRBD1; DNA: TGCGCCAGCAGCCTGAGGACAGGGGAAGCTTTCTTT; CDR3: CASSLRTGEAFF
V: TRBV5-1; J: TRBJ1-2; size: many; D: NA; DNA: TGCGCCAGCAGCTTTGGGGACGACCCAGGGCATGGCTACACCTTC; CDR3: CASSFGDDPGHGYTF
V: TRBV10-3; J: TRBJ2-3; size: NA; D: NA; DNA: TGTGCCATCAGCCGACTAGAGGTCACAGATACGCAGTATTTT; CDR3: CAISRLEVTDTQYF
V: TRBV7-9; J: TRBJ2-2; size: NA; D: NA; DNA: TGTGCCAGCAGCTTTTACGGCGGGGAGCTGCTTTTT; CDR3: CASSFYGGELLF
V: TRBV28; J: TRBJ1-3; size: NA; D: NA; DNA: TGTGCCTGCGGCATTCAGGGGAGTGCGAACACCATATATTTT; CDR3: CACGIQGSANTIYF
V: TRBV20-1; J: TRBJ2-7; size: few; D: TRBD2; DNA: TGCAGTGCTAGTGGGGTGAGCGGGAGGGCCAGTTCCTACGAGCAGTACTTC; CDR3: CSASGVSGRASSYEQYF
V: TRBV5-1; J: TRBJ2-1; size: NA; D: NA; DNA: TGCGCCAGCAGCCCCTCGACGACGTCCTACAATGAGCAGTTCTTC; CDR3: CASSPSTTSYNEQFF
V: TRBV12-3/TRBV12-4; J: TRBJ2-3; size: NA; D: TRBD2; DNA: TGTGCCAGCAGACCCGGGAGAAGAGGACTAGCGGGGGGCACAGATACGCAGTATTTT; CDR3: CASRPGRRGLAGGTDTQYF
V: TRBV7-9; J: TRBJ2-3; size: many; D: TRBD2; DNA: TGTGCCAGCAGCGGACTAGTTCAGTACACAGATACGCAGTATTTT; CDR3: CASSGLVQYTDTQYF
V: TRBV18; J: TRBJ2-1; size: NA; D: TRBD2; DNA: TGTGCCAGCTCACCACCGAATAGCGGGACTGCCTACAATGAGCAGTTCTTC; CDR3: CASSPPNSGTAYNEQFF
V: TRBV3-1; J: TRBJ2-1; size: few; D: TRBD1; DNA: TGTGCCTCCTGCCAAGGGGGACAGTCCTACAATGAGCAGTTCTTC; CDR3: CASCQGGQSYNEQFF
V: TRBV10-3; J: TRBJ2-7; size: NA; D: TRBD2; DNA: TGTGCCATCACCTCCGGACTAGCTCTAGTTTCCGAGCAGTACTTC; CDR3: CAITSGLALVSEQYF